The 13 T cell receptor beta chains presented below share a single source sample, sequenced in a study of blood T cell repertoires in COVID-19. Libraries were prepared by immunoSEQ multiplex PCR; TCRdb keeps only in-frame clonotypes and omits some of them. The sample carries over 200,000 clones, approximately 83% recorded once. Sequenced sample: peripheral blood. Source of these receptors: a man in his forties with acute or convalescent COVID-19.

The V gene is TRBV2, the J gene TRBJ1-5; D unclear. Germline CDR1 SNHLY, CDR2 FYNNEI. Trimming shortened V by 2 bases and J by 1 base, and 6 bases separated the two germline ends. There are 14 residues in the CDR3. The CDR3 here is CASSERQSNQPQHF. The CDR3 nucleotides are TGTGCCAGCAGTGAACGCCAGAGCAATCAGCCCCAGCATTTT.

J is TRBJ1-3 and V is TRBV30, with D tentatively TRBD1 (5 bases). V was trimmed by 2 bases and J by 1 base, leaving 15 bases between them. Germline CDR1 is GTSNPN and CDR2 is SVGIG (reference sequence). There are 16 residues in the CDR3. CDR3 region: CAWSPTGGMSGNTIYF. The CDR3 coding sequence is TGTGCCTGGAGTCCGACGGGGGGGATGTCTGGAAACACCATATATTTT.

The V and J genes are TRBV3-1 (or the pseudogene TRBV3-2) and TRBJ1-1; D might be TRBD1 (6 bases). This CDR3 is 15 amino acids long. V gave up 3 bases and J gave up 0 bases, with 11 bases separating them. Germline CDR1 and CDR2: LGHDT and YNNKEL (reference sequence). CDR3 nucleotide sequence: TGTGCCAGCAGCCAGGGGGACATTCTGAACACTGAAGCTTTCTTT. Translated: CASSQGDILNTEAFF.

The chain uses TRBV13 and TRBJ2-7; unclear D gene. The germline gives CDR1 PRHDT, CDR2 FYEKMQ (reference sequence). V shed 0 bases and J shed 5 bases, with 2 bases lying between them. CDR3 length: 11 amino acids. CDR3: CASSLGNEQYF. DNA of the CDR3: TGTGCCAGCAGCTTAGGTAACGAGCAGTACTTC.

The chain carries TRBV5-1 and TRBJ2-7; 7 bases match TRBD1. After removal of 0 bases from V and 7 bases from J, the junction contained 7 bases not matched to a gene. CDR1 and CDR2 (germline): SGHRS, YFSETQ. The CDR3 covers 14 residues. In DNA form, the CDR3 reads TGCGCCAGCAGCTTGGGGGACAGCGGCTATGAGCAGTACTTC. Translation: CASSLGDSGYEQYF.

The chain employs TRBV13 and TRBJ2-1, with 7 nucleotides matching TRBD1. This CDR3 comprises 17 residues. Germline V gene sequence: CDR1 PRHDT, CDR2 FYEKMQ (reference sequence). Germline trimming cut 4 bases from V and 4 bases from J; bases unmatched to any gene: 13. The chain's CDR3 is CASSSKIRDRYYNEQFF. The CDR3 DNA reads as TGTGCCAGCAGCTCGAAAATACGGGACAGATATTACAATGAGCAGTTCTTC. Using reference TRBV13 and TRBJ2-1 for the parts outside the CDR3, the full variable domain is AAGVIQSPRHLIKEKRETATLKCYPIPRHDTVYWYQQGPGQDPQFLISFYEKMQSDKGSIPDRFSAQQFSDYHSELNMSSLELGDSALYFCASSSKIRDRYYNEQFFGPGTRLTVL.

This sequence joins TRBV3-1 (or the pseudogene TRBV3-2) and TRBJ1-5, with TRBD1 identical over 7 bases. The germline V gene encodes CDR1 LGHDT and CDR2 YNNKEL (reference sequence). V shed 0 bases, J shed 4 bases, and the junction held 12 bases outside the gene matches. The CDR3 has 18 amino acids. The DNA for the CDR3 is TGTGCCAGCAGCCAAGATTCCCCACAGGGGATTAGAAATCAGCCCCAGCATTTT. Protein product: CASSQDSPQGIRNQPQHF.

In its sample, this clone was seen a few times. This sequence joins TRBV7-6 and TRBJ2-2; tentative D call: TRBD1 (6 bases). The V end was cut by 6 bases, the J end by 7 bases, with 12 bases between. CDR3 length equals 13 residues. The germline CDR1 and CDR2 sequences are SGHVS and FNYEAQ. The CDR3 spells CASSPIGGGELFF. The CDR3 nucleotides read TGTGCCAGCAGTCCGATAGGGGGCGGGGAGCTGTTTTTT.

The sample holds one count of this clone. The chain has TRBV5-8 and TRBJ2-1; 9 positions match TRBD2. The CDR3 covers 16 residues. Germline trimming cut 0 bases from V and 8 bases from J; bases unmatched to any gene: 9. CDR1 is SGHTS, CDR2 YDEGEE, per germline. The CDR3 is CASSLDGTSKGDEQFF. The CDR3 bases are TGTGCCAGCAGCTTGGACGGGACTAGCAAGGGGGATGAGCAGTTCTTC. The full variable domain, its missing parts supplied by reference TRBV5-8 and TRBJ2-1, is EAGVTQSPTHLIKTRGQQATLRCSPISGHTSVYWYQQALGLGLQFLLWYDEGEERNRGNFPPRFSGRQFPNYSSELNVNALELEDSALYLCASSLDGTSKGDEQFFGPGTRLTVL.

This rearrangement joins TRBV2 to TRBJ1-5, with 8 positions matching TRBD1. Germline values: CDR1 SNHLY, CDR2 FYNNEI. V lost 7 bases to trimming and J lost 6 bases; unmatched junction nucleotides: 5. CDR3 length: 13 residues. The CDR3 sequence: CASTTGEIQPQHF. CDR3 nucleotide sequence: TGTGCCAGCACGACAGGGGAGATTCAGCCCCAGCATTTT.

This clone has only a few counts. The CDR3 is CASSAEETQYF. The CDR3 DNA sequence: TGTGCCAGCAGCGCAGAAGAGACCCAGTACTTC. The chain employs TRBV9 and TRBJ2-5, with D uncertain. The germline gives CDR1 SGDLS, CDR2 YYNGEE. This CDR3 is built from 11 residues. Trimming cost V 3 bases and J 3 bases, with 3 bases left between them.

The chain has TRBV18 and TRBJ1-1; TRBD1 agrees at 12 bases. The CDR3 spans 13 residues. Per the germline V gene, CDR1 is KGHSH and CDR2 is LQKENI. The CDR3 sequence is CAGQGAPDTEAFF. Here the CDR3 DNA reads TGTGCGGGACAGGGGGCGCCGGACACTGAAGCTTTCTTT.

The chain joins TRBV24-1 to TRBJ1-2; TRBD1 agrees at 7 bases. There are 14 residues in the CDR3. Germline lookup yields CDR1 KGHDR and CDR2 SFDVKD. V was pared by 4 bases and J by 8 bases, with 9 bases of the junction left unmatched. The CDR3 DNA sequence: TGTGCCACCAGTGACTCCGGACAGGCGGAGGGCTACACCTTC. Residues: CATSDSGQAEGYTF.